The 27 T cell receptor beta chains below come from one sample, sequenced in a study of post-analysis software for immune sequencing data. Study results and limitations: Higher frequency in patients than in controls was seen for several TRBV segments, with TRBV5-6, TRBV5-1 and TRBV20-1 among them.

Unique molecular identifiers were present in the TCR beta cDNA libraries. MiXCR, run by TCRdb on the PCR reads, gives a single entry per CDR3 protein. The table lists hundreds of thousands of distinct CDR3 sequences, roughly 27% of them singletons. No antigen is known for these receptors. Sequencing used blood. These TCRs come from a girl under 18 with multiple sclerosis.

The genes are TRBV27 and TRBJ2-4, with D perhaps matching TRBD1 (5 bases). The end of the DNA aligns better with TRBJ2-7, so the J call may be wrong. Germline lookup yields CDR1 MNHEY and CDR2 SMNVEV (reference sequence). CDR3 length: 12 residues. The CDR3 DNA reads TGTGCCAGCAGTTTAACAGGCTGCGAGCAGTACTTC. This codes for CASSLTGCEQYF.

This clonotype was found a few times. This chain joins TRBV20-1 and TRBJ2-5; weak D call: TRBD1 (6 bases). Germline V gives CDR1 DFQATT, CDR2 SNEGSKA (reference sequence). V lost 2 bases, J lost 2 bases, and 15 bases lay in between. The CDR3 sequence is 15 residues long. CDR3 sequence reads: CSARSSGVLQETQYF. The CDR3 DNA reads as TGCAGTGCTAGATCATCAGGGGTCTTACAAGAGACCCAGTACTTC.

The rearrangement links TRBV7-2 to TRBJ2-3; unclear D gene. CDR1 and CDR2 from the germline V gene are SGHTA and FQGNSA. The CDR3 covers 13 residues. Trimming cost V 1 base and J 5 bases, with 7 bases left between them. The CDR3 DNA reads as TGTGCCAGCAGCTTAGATTTGCGAGATACGCAGTATTTT. It translates to CASSLDLRDTQYF.

With regard to this clonotype: Its ends do not fully match the called genes, so a read error is possible. This chain connects TRBV6-6 to TRBJ2-1; D perhaps matches TRBD2 (5 bases). Germline-derived CDR1 and CDR2 are MNHNY and SVGAGI (reference sequence). The CDR3 has 16 amino acids. Here the CDR3 DNA reads TGTGCCAGCAGTTACTCGCTCCGGGGAGACTACAATAAGCAGTTCTTC. Translated, it gives CASSYSLRGDYNKQFF.

The chain joins TRBV28 to TRBJ2-6; weak D call: TRBD2 (6 bases). Germline V gene data show CDR1 as MDHEN and CDR2 as SYDVKM. The CDR3 has 18 amino acids. The ends were cut back, 6 bases at V and 0 bases at J, with 18 bases in the middle. In nucleotides, the CDR3 is TGTGCCAGCAGGAAGGAGGGCTGGGGGTTCTCTGGGGCCAACGTCCTGACTTTC. Protein product: CASRKEGWGFSGANVLTF.

This clonotype was counted a few times. V is TRBV7-9 and J is TRBJ2-7, with D possibly being TRBD1 or TRBD2 (5 bases each). CDR1 is SEHNR, CDR2 FQNEAQ, per germline (reference sequence). This CDR3 spans 12 amino acids. The germline V and J ends were trimmed by 7 bases and 6 bases, with 13 bases remaining between them. CDR3 sequence (DNA): TGTGCCAGCACCCTTGGGGGAAGCGAGCAGTACTTC. Its translation is CASTLGGSEQYF.

The chain employs TRBV28 and TRBJ2-6, with D possibly being TRBD1 (6 bases). This CDR3 has 17 residues. Per germline, CDR1 MDHEN and CDR2 SYDVKM. V dropped 3 bases and J dropped 4 bases, with 16 bases sitting between them. The CDR3 region is CASSFNPDSLGANVLTF. The CDR3 DNA sequence: TGTGCCAGCAGTTTTAATCCGGACAGTCTGGGGGCCAACGTCCTGACTTTC.

As for this clonotype: At one end the junction does not follow the germline gene, possibly because of a read error. This rearrangement joins TRBV24-1 to TRBJ1-1, with D possibly TRBD1 on 6 matching bases. There are 14 residues in the CDR3. CDR1 KGHDR and CDR2 SFDVKD come from the germline V gene. As DNA, the CDR3 is TGTGCCACCTCCCTCGGAGGGGGGAACGCTGAAGCTTTCTTT. Protein product: CATSLGGGNAEAFF.

This clonotype was detected many times. The chain employs TRBV20-1 and TRBJ2-1, with 13 nucleotides matching TRBD2. The J segment lost 7 bases and the V segment lost 3 bases, leaving 3 bases of the junction unmatched. This CDR3 is 14 amino acids long. Germline assignment: CDR1 DFQATT and CDR2 SNEGSKA (reference sequence). The CDR3 loop reads CSARRTSGRNEQFF. As DNA, the CDR3 is TGCAGTGCTAGGAGGACTAGCGGGAGAAATGAGCAGTTCTTC.

The J gene is TRBJ2-5, the V gene TRBV12-3 or TRBV12-4; 8 bases are a match to TRBD1. The CDR3 extends over 12 amino acids. J lost 11 bases, V lost 5 bases, and 7 bases had no gene match. The CDR3 DNA is TGTGCCAGCAGTACAGGGGGTACTGAGCAGTACTTC. This codes for CASSTGGTEQYF.

The rearrangement uses TRBV20-1 and TRBJ2-3, with D possibly TRBD1 on 6 matching bases. The CDR3 is 12 amino acids. V was shortened by 3 bases and J by 4 bases, with 8 bases between the two germline ends. Germline-derived CDR1 and CDR2 are DFQATT and SNEGSKA (reference sequence). The CDR3 nucleotides are TGCAGTGCTAGTTCAGGGGCAGATACGCAGTATTTT. Encoded protein: CSASSGADTQYF.

With regard to this clonotype: A read error may be the cause here, since a much bigger clone is one base away. V usage is TRBV7-6 and J usage is TRBJ2-6; possible D gene TRBD2, 7 bases. In germline, CDR1 is SGHVS, CDR2 FNYEAQ. The CDR3 is made up of 16 amino acids. DNA for the CDR3: TGTGCCAGCAGCTTACGCGGGGGCCCTGGGGCCAACGTCCGGACTTTC. As protein: CASSLRGGPGANVRTF.

The chain employs TRBV7-2 and TRBJ2-1, with 7 bases matching TRBD2. The CDR3 length is 13 residues. J lost 10 bases, V lost 5 bases, and 8 bases had no gene match. The germline V gene encodes CDR1 SGHTA and CDR2 FQGNSA. This CDR3 is CASSPGGPGEQFF. DNA for the CDR3: TGTGCCAGCAGCCCGGGAGGCCCTGGAGAGCAGTTCTTC.

The chain is built from TRBV20-1 and TRBJ2-5; TRBD1 matches 10 bases. After removal of 5 bases from V and 3 bases from J, the junction contained 6 bases not matched to a gene. The CDR3 extends over 14 amino acids. From germline, CDR1 is DFQATT and CDR2 SNEGSKA (reference sequence). As DNA, the CDR3 is TGCAGTGCTTTAGCCGGGACAGGGGAAGAGACCCAGTACTTC. Its protein is CSALAGTGEETQYF.

This clonotype was counted many times. This chain links TRBV12-3 or TRBV12-4 with TRBJ2-1; TRBD2 agrees at 9 bases. The CDR3 loop spans 15 amino acids. Trimming cost V 2 bases and J 4 bases; bases outside gene matches: 3. The CDR3: CASSLKAGGYNEQFF. CDR3 nucleotide sequence: TGTGCCAGCAGTTTAAAGGCGGGGGGGTACAATGAGCAGTTCTTC.

This sequence joins TRBV4-1 and TRBJ1-5; 7 bases match TRBD1. The CDR3 is made up of 15 amino acids. The germline gives CDR1 MGHRA, CDR2 YSYEKL. Germline trimming cut 0 bases from V and 8 bases from J; bases unmatched to any gene: 7. CDR3 in amino acids: CASSQDWTGGEPQHF. The CDR3 coding sequence is TGCGCCAGCAGCCAAGATTGGACAGGAGGGGAGCCCCAGCATTTT.

V and J are TRBV20-1 and TRBJ2-7; 11 bases fit TRBD2. Germline V CDR1 and CDR2: DFQATT, SNEGSKA (reference sequence). The V and J ends lost 1 base and 4 bases, in that order; junction bases with no gene match: 0. The length of the CDR3 is 13 residues. The CDR3 coding sequence is TGCAGTGCTAGAGCTAGCGGGAGGTACGAGCAGTACTTC. Translation: CSARASGRYEQYF.

In its sample, this clonotype was seen a few times. The CDR3 protein is CASTGFNEQFF. The CDR3 DNA reads as TGTGCCAGCACCGGATTCAATGAGCAGTTCTTC. The chain links TRBV6-2 or TRBV6-3 to TRBJ2-1; the D is unclear. The CDR3 extends over 11 amino acids. Germline V lookup: CDR1 MNHEY, CDR2 SVGEGT. Trimming left V 7 bases short and J 6 bases short, with 7 bases between.

The chain joins TRBV29-1 to TRBJ1-2; D call uncertain. The ends were cut back, 4 bases at V and 2 bases at J, with 11 bases in the middle. The CDR3 is 13 residues long. Germline V lookup: CDR1 SQVTM, CDR2 ANQGSEA. CDR3 coding DNA: TGCAGCGTTGGGGTCTCGGAGAACTATGGCTACACCTTC. Amino acid sequence: CSVGVSENYGYTF. Supplemented by reference TRBV29-1 and TRBJ1-2, the full variable domain reads SAVISQKPSRDICQRGTSLTIQCQVDSQVTMMFWYRQQPGQSLTLIATANQGSEATYESGFVIDKFPISRPNLTFSTLTVSNMSPEDSSIYLCSVGVSENYGYTFGSGTRLTVV.

The chain links TRBV28 to TRBJ2-7; TRBD1 agrees at 8 bases. Trimming at V came to 6 bases and at J to 4 bases, leaving 5 bases not matched to a gene. The V gene's germline CDR1 is MDHEN and CDR2 SYDVKM. The CDR3 is 13 residues long. The CDR3 coding sequence is TGTGCCAGCAGGTGGACAGGGCGGTACGAGCAGTACTTC. Its translation: CASRWTGRYEQYF.

This clonotype was observed a handful of times. The chain recombines TRBV3-1 with TRBJ2-5, with 8 positions matching TRBD2. TRBJ2-7 explains the end of the DNA better; the J call may be wrong. Germline V gives CDR1 LGHDT, CDR2 YNNKEL (reference sequence). The CDR3 sequence is 14 residues long. The CDR3 coding sequence is TGTGCCAGCAGCCAAGCGGGAGGGGAATACGAGCAGTACTTC. As protein: CASSQAGGEYEQYF.

This clonotype was found a few times. The genes are TRBV11-2 and TRBJ2-7; D is uncertain. The V gene lost 2 bases and the J gene lost 12 bases, with 8 bases spanning the gap. There are 10 residues in the CDR3. Germline V gene lookup returns CDR1 SGHAT and CDR2 FQNNGV. The CDR3 loop is CASSLPSRYF. The CDR3 DNA reads as TGTGCCAGCAGCTTACCGTCGCGGTACTTC.

This clonotype was observed many times. The V gene is TRBV7-2, the J gene TRBJ2-1, with D uncertain. V was trimmed by 6 bases and J by 9 bases, leaving 12 bases between them. The CDR3 has 12 residues. Germline CDR1 reads SGHTA; CDR2 reads FQGNSA. CDR3 DNA: TGTGCCAGCAGGGGCCCCCCGCTTGAGCAGTTCTTC. This sequence encodes CASRGPPLEQFF.

The table lists this clonotype with a few counts. The rearrangement uses TRBV7-9 and TRBJ2-5, with a tentative D call TRBD1 (6 bases). The CDR3 contains 16 residues. Deletions cut 5 bases from V and 5 bases from J, with 21 bases between. The germline gives CDR1 SEHNR, CDR2 FQNEAQ (reference sequence). The CDR3 nucleotides are TGTGCCAGCAGCACGGAAAATAACAGGGCGAGGGAGACCCAGTACTTC. It translates to CASSTENNRARETQYF. Supplemented by reference TRBV7-9 and TRBJ2-5, the full variable domain reads DTGVSQNPRHKITKRGQNVTFRCDPISEHNRLYWYRQTLGQGPEFLTYFQNEAQLEKSRLLSDRFSAERPKGSFSTLEIQRTEQGDSAMYLCASSTENNRARETQYFGPGTRLLVL.

In regard to this clonotype: One junction end disagrees with the germline gene, perhaps due to a read error. V is TRBV12-3 or TRBV12-4 and J is TRBJ1-2; D remains unclear. This CDR3 contains 17 residues. CDR3 loop: CAGSFLFPDKLNYGYTF. CDR3 nucleotide sequence: TGTGCCGGCAGTTTCCTTTTCCCCGATAAACTTAACTATGGCTACACCTTC.

V and J are TRBV5-5 and TRBJ2-7; TRBD1 matches 10 bases. Germline lookup yields CDR1 SGHKS and CDR2 YYEKEE (reference sequence). V lost 5 bases to trimming and J lost 1 base; unmatched junction nucleotides: 9. The CDR3 covers 16 residues. CDR3 nucleotide sequence: TGTGCCAGCAGTCTCGGGGTGGGACAGGGGTCCTACGAGCAGTACTTC. It translates to CASSLGVGQGSYEQYF.

The J gene is TRBJ2-4, the V gene TRBV18; possibly TRBD1 for D (6 bases). The J call may be in error: the DNA end matches TRBJ2-7 better. Germline CDR1 KGHSH, CDR2 LQKENI. There are 11 residues in the CDR3. In DNA form, the CDR3 reads TGTGCCAGCGCAGGGGCAGCCGAGCAGTACTTC. This sequence encodes CASAGAAEQYF.